What follows is one TCR beta chain and its context. The source of the sample is a study of blood T cell repertoires in COVID-19. At the level of the study: PBMCs, B-cell-depleted T cells, or T cells were the source of the cDNA or gDNA that made up the material.

Those who participated ranged in age from 18 to 89 years and resided in around 22 US areas. Cohort 3 recovered donors had two negative PCRs, clearance, or symptom resolution. In the authors' workflow: The authors estimated nucleated cell counts from reference gene primer amplification. Some clones are missing from TCRdb's copy, which holds only in-frame ones; the method was immunoSEQ multiplex PCR. The V and J calls and clone size were taken over from that table, and D and trimming were inferred from the DNA. The sample shows about 280,000 clones, about 85% of them seen only once. J lost 3 bases, V lost 4 bases, and 2 bases had no gene match. Germline lookup yields CDR1 GTSNPN and CDR2 SVGIG (reference sequence). The CDR3 runs to 13 residues.

The receptor was isolated from a woman between 45 and 60 years old who had recovered from COVID-19. The gene calls are TRBV30 and TRBJ1-1, with TRBD1 matching over 10 bases. Sequenced sample: PBMCs or T cells enriched from blood (not recorded which). CDR3: CAWTGTGDTEAFF. DNA for the CDR3: TGTGCCTGGACCGGGACAGGGGACACTGAAGCTTTCTTT.